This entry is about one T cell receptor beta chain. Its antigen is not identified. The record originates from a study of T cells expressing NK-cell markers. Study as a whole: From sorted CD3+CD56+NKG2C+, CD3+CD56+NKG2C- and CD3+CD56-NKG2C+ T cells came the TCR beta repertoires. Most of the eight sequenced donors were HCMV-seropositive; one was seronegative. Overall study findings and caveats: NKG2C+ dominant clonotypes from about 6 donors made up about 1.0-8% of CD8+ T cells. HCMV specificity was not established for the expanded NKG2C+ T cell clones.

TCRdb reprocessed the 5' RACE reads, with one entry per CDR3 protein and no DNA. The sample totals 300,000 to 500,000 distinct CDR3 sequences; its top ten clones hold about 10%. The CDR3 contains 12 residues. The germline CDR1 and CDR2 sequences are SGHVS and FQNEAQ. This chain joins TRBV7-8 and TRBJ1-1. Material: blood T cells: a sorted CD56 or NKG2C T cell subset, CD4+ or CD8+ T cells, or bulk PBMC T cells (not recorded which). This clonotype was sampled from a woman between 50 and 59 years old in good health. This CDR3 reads CASSLERGKTFF.